This is a list of T cell receptor beta chains from one sample in a study of blood T cell repertoires in COVID-19. The method was immunoSEQ multiplex PCR; TCRdb's version includes in-frame clones alone and lacks a portion of them. The sample has about 240,000 clones; roughly 85% are singletons. Sequencing used peripheral blood. Receptor source: a man between 45 and 60 years old with COVID-19, enrolled during active disease. Each CDR3 is given with its conserved first and last residue. D genes are given only for firm matches. The size entry is marked missing in some rows and otherwise reads once, few, many or a size class.

>TRBV11-1|.|TRBJ2-3|.
TGTGCCAGCAGCTCTAGAGGACAAGTAGATACGCAGTATTTT
CASSSRGQVDTQYF
>TRBV5-1|.|TRBJ2-3|.
TGCGCCAGCAGCTTAGGACAAGCCACAGATACGCAGTATTTT
CASSLGQATDTQYF
>TRBV5-1|TRBD1|TRBJ2-2|.
TGCGCCAGCGGACAGGGGGGCATGAACACCGGGGAGCTGTTTTTT
CASGQGGMNTGELFF
>TRBV7-8|.|TRBJ2-1|medium-sized
TGTGCCAGCAGCTTACCCGGTCACAGTGAGCAGTTCTTC
CASSLPGHSEQFF
>TRBV6-2/TRBV6-3|.|TRBJ1-5|few
TGTGCCAGCAGTTACTCGCGGAATCAGCCCCAGCATTTT
CASSYSRNQPQHF
>TRBV27|.|TRBJ1-5|.
TGTGCCAGCAGTTTGTTTACAGGCAATCAGCCCCAGCATTTT
CASSLFTGNQPQHF
>TRBV5-4|.|TRBJ2-1|.
TGTGCCAGCAGCTTCGGATCATCCGGAGTCTACAATGAGCAGTTCTTC
CASSFGSSGVYNEQFF
>TRBV13|.|TRBJ2-1|once
TGTGCCAGCAGCTCACGACCGGGACTGGTAGGGCATGAGCAGTTCTTC
CASSSRPGLVGHEQFF
>TRBV18|.|TRBJ2-7|.
TGTGCCAGCTCACGTCCCGTGGGGGGAACCTACGAGCAGTACTTC
CASSRPVGGTYEQYF
>TRBV27|.|TRBJ1-6|once
TGTGCCAGCAGTTTAGAGCCCCGGCGGTCACCCCTCCACTTT
CASSLEPRRSPLHF
>TRBV4-1|.|TRBJ1-1|.
TGCGCCAGCAGCCAAGAGCGGGGAATGAACACTGAAGCTTTCTTT
CASSQERGMNTEAFF
>TRBV10-3|TRBD2|TRBJ2-5|.
TGTGCCATCAGTGAGCAGCGGGGGGTCCAAGAGACCCAGTACTTC
CAISEQRGVQETQYF
>TRBV4-2|.|TRBJ2-3|.
TGTGCCAGCAGCCAAGTATCGGCGCAGGGTTCTACAGATACGCAGTATTTT
CASSQVSAQGSTDTQYF
>TRBV7-2|TRBD1|TRBJ1-1|.
TGTGCCAGCAGCTTTGCAGGGGGACTGAACACTGAAGCTTTCTTT
CASSFAGGLNTEAFF
>TRBV10-1|TRBD1|TRBJ2-2|few
TGCGCCAGCAGTGTTTCCGGGACAGAGCCTAACACCGGGGAGCTGTTTTTT
CASSVSGTEPNTGELFF
>TRBV6-2/TRBV6-3|.|TRBJ1-2|.
TGTGCCAGCAGTTACACCGAGGGCCGCTATGGCTACACCTTC
CASSYTEGRYGYTF
>TRBV4-3|.|TRBJ2-3|once
TGCGCCAGCAGCCAAGGTGGGGGGGCCGCAGATACGCAGTATTTT
CASSQGGGAADTQYF
>TRBV5-6|.|TRBJ1-4|.
TGTGCCAGCAGCGTTACTCCGGGGAATGAAAAACTGTTTTTT
CASSVTPGNEKLFF
>TRBV3-1/TRBV3-2|.|TRBJ1-6|few
TGTGCCAGCAGCCTTACAGGGATGGTGGATTCACCCCTCCACTTT
CASSLTGMVDSPLHF
>TRBV7-3|TRBD1|TRBJ1-1|.
TGTGCCAGCAGCTCGCAACAGGGGGCGGGCACTGAAGCTTTCTTT
CASSSQQGAGTEAFF
>TRBV28|.|TRBJ1-6|few
TGTGCCAGCAGAGTCGACAGTACCAATAATTCACCCCTCCACTTT
CASRVDSTNNSPLHF
>TRBV10-3|TRBD2|TRBJ2-2|.
TGTGCCATCAGTGCGGGGGGGGTCGGGGAGCTGTTTTTT
CAISAGGVGELFF
>TRBV2|TRBD1|TRBJ2-5|few
TGTGCCAGCAGTCCGTGGACAGGGAGAACGGAGACCCAGTACTTC
CASSPWTGRTETQYF
>TRBV4-3|.|TRBJ2-3|.
TGCGCCAGCAGCCGAGGACACCCGATAGGCACAGATACGCAGTATTTT
CASSRGHPIGTDTQYF
>TRBV7-9|.|TRBJ1-5|once
TGTGCCAGCAGCCCGGACGGCATAGCGAGTCAGCCCCAGCATTTT
CASSPDGIASQPQHF
>TRBV19|.|TRBJ1-1|.
TGTGCCAGTAGTATAGATCCGGTAGACACTGAAGCTTTCTTT
CASSIDPVDTEAFF
>TRBV6-5|TRBD1|TRBJ2-1|once
TGTGCCAGCAGTCACAGGGGGACCTCCTACAATGAGCAGTTCTTC
CASSHRGTSYNEQFF
>TRBV24-1|.|TRBJ2-6|.
TGTGCCACCAGTAAGCCGAGCTCTGGGGCCAACGTCCTGACTTTC
CATSKPSSGANVLTF
>TRBV18|.|TRBJ2-7|.
TGTGCCAGCTCACCACGGAATGAGGGCGAGCAGTACTTC
CASSPRNEGEQYF
>TRBV19|.|TRBJ1-5|.
TGTGCCAGTAGGCACCAACCGGGACCAGGGGCCGGCAATCAGCCCCAGCATTTT
CASRHQPGPGAGNQPQHF
>TRBV19|.|TRBJ1-6|.
TGTGCCAGTAGTATAGCAAATTCACCCCTCCACTTT
CASSIANSPLHF
>TRBV11-3|TRBD2|TRBJ2-1|.
TGTGCCAGCAGACATAGCGGGGACTCATACAATGAGCAGTTCTTC
CASRHSGDSYNEQFF
>TRBV15|.|TRBJ1-2|.
TGTGCCACCAGCAGAGATCTGGGCGGCTACACCTTC
CATSRDLGGYTF
>TRBV7-2|TRBD1|TRBJ2-7|.
TGTGCCAGCAGCTTAGACAGGGGGCTCTACGAGCAGTACTTC
CASSLDRGLYEQYF
>TRBV7-2|TRBD2|TRBJ2-7|.
TGTGCCAGCAGCCTCCACGGACTAGCGGAGCCCTACGAGCAGTACTTC
CASSLHGLAEPYEQYF
>TRBV24-1|TRBD2|TRBJ2-3|.
TGTGCCACCAGTGATCCTCCCCTAACTAGCGGGGAAACAGATACGCAGTATTTT
CATSDPPLTSGETDTQYF
>TRBV6-1|TRBD1|TRBJ2-5|.
TGTGCCAGCACCCAAGGGGGCCAAGAATGGACCCAGTACTTC
CASTQGGQEWTQYF
>TRBV5-1|.|TRBJ2-7|.
TGCGCCAGCACCACCCCGGAGGGAGACGAGCAGTACTTC
CASTTPEGDEQYF
>TRBV20-1|TRBD2|TRBJ2-3|.
TGCAGTGCTAGTCCTATAGCGGGGGGGCGGGAAGATACGCAGTATTTT
CSASPIAGGREDTQYF
>TRBV7-9|TRBD2|TRBJ2-7|.
TGTGCCAGCAGCCCGCCCGGACTAGCGGGGGGGGTCGAGCAGTACTTC
CASSPPGLAGGVEQYF
>TRBV4-1|TRBD1|TRBJ1-1|.
TGCGCCAGCAGCGCCCGACAGGGTATGAACACTGAAGCTTTCTTT
CASSARQGMNTEAFF
>TRBV7-3|TRBD1|TRBJ2-7|.
TGTGCCAGCAGCTTCCAGGCAGGGGGCTACGAGCAGTACTTC
CASSFQAGGYEQYF
>TRBV6-4|TRBD2|TRBJ2-1|.
TGTGCCAGCAGCCTACTAGCGGGGGGGTACAATGAGCAGTTCTTC
CASSLLAGGYNEQFF
>TRBV7-2|TRBD1|TRBJ2-2|.
TGTGCCAGCAGCCCTACAGGGGCCCCCGGGGAGCTGTTTTTT
CASSPTGAPGELFF
>TRBV6-5|.|TRBJ2-3|.
TGTGCCAGCACATACAGGGTAGCAGATACGCAGTATTTT
CASTYRVADTQYF
>TRBV10-2|.|TRBJ1-2|.
TGCGCCAGCAGTGAGTCTACAGGGTTTGGCTACACCTTC
CASSESTGFGYTF
>TRBV19|.|TRBJ1-2|.
TGTGCCAGTAGTAGGGCCTCTGGGGGCTACACCTTC
CASSRASGGYTF
>TRBV6-6|TRBD2|TRBJ2-5|.
TGTGCCAGCAGTACCCTCGGGGGGGGATGGGAGACCCAGTACTTC
CASSTLGGGWETQYF
>TRBV28|TRBD1|TRBJ1-2|.
TGTGCCAGCAGTTTAGTCCCAGGGGGCGGTGGTAATGGCTACACCTTC
CASSLVPGGGGNGYTF
>TRBV29-1|TRBD1|TRBJ2-2|.
TGCAGCGGAGGACAGGGCGTCGGGGAGCTGTTTTTT
CSGGQGVGELFF
>TRBV6-2/TRBV6-3|.|TRBJ2-2|.
TGTGCCAGCAGTCTCGAGGGACTGACGGATACCACCGGGGAGCTGTTTTTT
CASSLEGLTDTTGELFF
>TRBV6-2/TRBV6-3|.|TRBJ2-2|many
TGTGCCAGCCGCCCGGTGTCGCGAGGGAACACCGGGGAGCTGTTTTTT
CASRPVSRGNTGELFF
>TRBV25-1|.|TRBJ1-1|.
TGTGCCAGCAGTGAATGGAGCTCTGAAGCTTTCTTT
CASSEWSSEAFF